These T cell receptor beta chains were read from a single sample in a study of cytomegalovirus exposure and HLA in healthy donors. Sequencing used immunoSEQ multiplex PCR; TCRdb keeps in-frame clones, though not all of them. The table gives under 150,000 clones; the top ten clones make up under 3.5% of it. What was sequenced was PBMCs. Source of these receptors: a man aged 35-49 years in good health and CMV-seronegative. Both conserved end residues are part of each CDR3. The D gene is left open where the match is weak.

J gene	D gene	V gene	CDR3 protein	CDR3 DNA
TRBJ1-3	-	TRBV4-1	CASSQGSQGIAGNTIYF	TGCGCCAGCAGCCAAGGGTCCCAGGGGATAGCGGGAAACACCATATATTTT
TRBJ2-3	-	TRBV11-3	CASSLGDRSIGTDTQYF	TGTGCCAGCAGCTTAGGAGACAGGTCAATTGGCACAGATACGCAGTATTTT
TRBJ1-3	-	TRBV6-5	CASSPDRISGNTIYF	TGTGCCAGCAGCCCAGACAGAATCTCTGGAAACACCATATATTTT
TRBJ2-3	-	TRBV5-1	CASSLARGANSGDTQYF	TGCGCCAGCAGCTTGGCCCGGGGAGCCAATTCAGGAGATACGCAGTATTTT
TRBJ1-3	TRBD1	TRBV5-4	CASSTQGAGAGNTIYF	TGTGCCAGCAGCACCCAGGGGGCTGGGGCTGGAAACACCATATATTTT
TRBJ1-5	-	TRBV28	CASSLFRMRSDKLTQHF	TGTGCCAGCAGTTTATTTCGTATGAGGTCGGACAAGCTGACCCAGCATTTT
TRBJ1-2	-	TRBV7-2	CASSLERVGYGYTF	TGTGCCAGCAGCTTAGAGAGGGTTGGCTATGGCTACACCTTC
TRBJ2-3	TRBD2	TRBV5-4	CASSQGTSGGVLTQYF	TGTGCCAGCAGCCAAGGAACTAGCGGGGGGGTTCTTACGCAGTATTTT
TRBJ2-7	TRBD2	TRBV25-1	CASSDTGLAGRHYEQYF	TGTGCCAGCAGTGACACGGGACTAGCGGGCCGACACTACGAGCAGTACTTC
TRBJ1-3	-	TRBV7-9	CASSLGGMLSGNTIYF	TGTGCCAGCAGCTTAGGAGGGATGCTCTCTGGAAACACCATATATTTT
TRBJ1-1	TRBD1	TRBV9	CASSVVEGAREYTFF	TGTGCCAGCAGCGTAGTGGAGGGGGCAAGGGAGTATACTTTCTTT
TRBJ2-1	-	TRBV4-1	CASSQDNYPTSYNEQFF	TGCGCCAGCAGCCAAGATAACTACCCTACCTCCTACAATGAGCAGTTCTTC
TRBJ2-1	TRBD1	TRBV5-1	CASSLGDRYNEQFF	TGCGCCAGCAGCTTAGGGGACAGATACAATGAGCAGTTCTTC
TRBJ1-2	-	TRBV7-9	CASSPTVAGGYTF	TGTGCCAGCAGCCCCACGGTGGCGGGCGGCTACACCTTC
TRBJ1-6	-	TRBV27	CASSFSSYNSPLHF	TGTGCCAGCAGTTTTAGCTCCTATAATTCACCCCTCCACTTT
TRBJ1-3	TRBD1	TRBV27	CASSFLGQGANTIYF	TGTGCCAGCAGTTTTTTGGGACAGGGGGCTAACACCATATATTTT
TRBJ1-1	-	TRBV9	CASSPLGDTEAFF	TGTGCCAGCAGCCCACTCGGGGACACTGAAGCTTTCTTT
TRBJ1-3	TRBD1	TRBV29-1	CGGKQGASGNTIYF	TGCGGAGGTAAACAGGGGGCCTCTGGAAACACCATATATTTT
TRBJ1-5	-	TRBV27	CASRATGPNQPQHF	TGTGCCAGCAGGGCGACAGGCCCTAATCAGCCCCAGCATTTT
TRBJ2-6	-	TRBV5-6	CASSLGWGSSGANVLTF	TGTGCCAGCAGCTTGGGCTGGGGCAGCTCTGGGGCCAACGTCCTGACTTTC
TRBJ2-2	-	TRBV9	CASSGTPNTGELFF	TGTGCCAGCAGCGGGACACCGAACACCGGGGAGCTGTTTTTT
TRBJ1-5	-	TRBV28	CAIQGPSNQPQHF	TGTGCCATCCAGGGTCCTAGCAATCAGCCCCAGCATTTT
TRBJ2-3	TRBD1	TRBV7-3	CASSLRGQSTDTQYF	TGTGCCAGCAGCTTAAGGGGACAGAGCACAGATACGCAGTATTTT
TRBJ1-2	-	TRBV7-9	CASSWGDYGYTF	TGTGCCAGCAGCTGGGGAGACTATGGCTACACCTTC
TRBJ1-2	TRBD1	TRBV29-1	CSPLRDRELPNYGYTF	TGCAGCCCTCTCCGGGACAGGGAATTGCCTAACTATGGCTACACCTTC
TRBJ1-2	-	TRBV7-2	CASSPVRGGYGYTF	TGTGCCAGCAGCCCCGTTCGGGGGGGCTATGGCTACACCTTC
TRBJ2-7	-	TRBV27	CASSLSRGYEQYF	TGTGCCAGCAGTTTATCTAGGGGCTACGAGCAGTACTTC
TRBJ2-6	-	TRBV7-9	CGQESTGANVLTF	TGTGGCCAGGAATCCACTGGGGCCAACGTCCTGACTTTC
TRBJ2-4	TRBD1	TRBV6-5	CASSYTRDRGNIQYF	TGTGCCAGCAGTTACACCCGGGACAGGGGAAACATTCAGTACTTC
TRBJ2-7	TRBD1	TRBV6-5	CASSYLQGGYEQYF	TGTGCCAGCAGTTACCTACAGGGGGGATACGAGCAGTACTTC
TRBJ2-4	-	TRBV16	CASSPVRWGVTNIQYF	TGTGCCAGCAGCCCCGTCAGGTGGGGAGTAACGAACATTCAGTACTTC
TRBJ1-3	TRBD1	TRBV9	CASSQGAGNTIYF	TGTGCCAGCAGTCAGGGGGCTGGAAACACCATATATTTT
TRBJ1-2	-	TRBV2	CASSEAPTVFNNYGYTF	TGTGCCAGCAGTGAAGCTCCGACAGTTTTTAATAACTATGGCTACACCTTC
TRBJ2-1	-	TRBV27	CASSLPGTLGQFF	TGTGCCAGCAGTTTACCGGGGACACTTGGGCAGTTCTTC
TRBJ2-2	-	TRBV4-2	CASSQDTGYTGELFF	TGTGCCAGCAGCCAAGACACAGGGTACACCGGGGAGCTGTTTTTT
TRBJ1-1	TRBD1	TRBV28	CASSRQGTTEAFF	TGTGCCAGCAGCCGACAGGGGACCACTGAAGCTTTCTTT
TRBJ2-1	TRBD2	TRBV6-4	CASSSSGGPPNEQFF	TGTGCCAGCAGTTCTAGCGGGGGCCCCCCGAATGAGCAGTTCTTC
TRBJ2-7	-	TRBV6-1	CASRGATVAEQYF	TGTGCCAGCAGAGGAGCCACCGTAGCCGAGCAGTACTTC
TRBJ2-7	-	TRBV5-6	CASSWRTAPYEQYF	TGTGCCAGCAGCTGGCGGACAGCCCCCTACGAGCAGTACTTC
TRBJ2-3	-	TRBV7-2	CASSLVRGDTQYF	TGTGCCAGCAGCTTAGTTAGGGGCGATACGCAGTATTTT
TRBJ2-3	TRBD1	TRBV7-9	CASNRGQDTDTQYF	TGTGCCAGCAACAGGGGGCAGGACACAGATACGCAGTATTTT